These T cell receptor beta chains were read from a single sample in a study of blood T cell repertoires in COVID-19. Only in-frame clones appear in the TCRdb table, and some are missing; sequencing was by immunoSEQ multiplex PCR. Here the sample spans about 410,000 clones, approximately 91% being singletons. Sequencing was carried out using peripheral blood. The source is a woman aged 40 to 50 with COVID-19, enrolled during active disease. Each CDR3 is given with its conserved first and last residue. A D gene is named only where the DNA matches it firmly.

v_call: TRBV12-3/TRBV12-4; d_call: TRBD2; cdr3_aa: CASSLGLAWEQYF
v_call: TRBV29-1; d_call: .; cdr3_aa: CSVERGYNEQFF
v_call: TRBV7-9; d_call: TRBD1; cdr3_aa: CASSSGTGRGGYTF
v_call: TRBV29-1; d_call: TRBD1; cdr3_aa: CSVADRGSSPLHF
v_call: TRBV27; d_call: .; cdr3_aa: CASSDRSATDTQYF
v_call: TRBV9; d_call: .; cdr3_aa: CASSVGTDSYEQYF
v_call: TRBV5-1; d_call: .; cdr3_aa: CASSLEAIRGATWENIQYF
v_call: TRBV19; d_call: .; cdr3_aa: CASSPTSGSDTQYF
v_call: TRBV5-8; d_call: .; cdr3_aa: CASSLGGLHSPLHF
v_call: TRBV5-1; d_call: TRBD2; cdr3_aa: CASSLAPGLAGGQAQYF
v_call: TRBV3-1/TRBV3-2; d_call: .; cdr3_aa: CASSQGLEHYEQYF
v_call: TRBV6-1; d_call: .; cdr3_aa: CASSDHRNPQPQHF
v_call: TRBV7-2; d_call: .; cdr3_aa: CASSPDGEKLFF
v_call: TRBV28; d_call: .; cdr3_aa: CASSSSGSGSYEQYF
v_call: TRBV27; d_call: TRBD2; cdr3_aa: CASSSLAGVHTQYF
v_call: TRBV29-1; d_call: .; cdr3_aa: CSVRVVTRETQYF
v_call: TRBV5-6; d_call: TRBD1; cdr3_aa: CASTRGQGEGGTGELFF
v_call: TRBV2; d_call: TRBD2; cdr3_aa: CASSERWTRVYEQYF
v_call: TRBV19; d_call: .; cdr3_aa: CASSTAGGNYEQYF
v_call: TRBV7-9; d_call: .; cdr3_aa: CASSSPWANTEAFF
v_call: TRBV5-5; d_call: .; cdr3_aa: CASSLLPQGGSYEQYF
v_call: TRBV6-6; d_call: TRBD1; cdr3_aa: CASSFLDRRNEAFF
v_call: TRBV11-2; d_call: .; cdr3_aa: CASTLHTEAFF
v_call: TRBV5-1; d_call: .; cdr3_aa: CASSPDSIISYEQYF
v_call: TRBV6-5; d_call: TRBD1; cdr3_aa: CASTNGQGNSPLHF
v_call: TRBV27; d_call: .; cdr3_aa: CATMKQGMNTEAFF
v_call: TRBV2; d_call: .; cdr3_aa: CASRQGLANYGYTF
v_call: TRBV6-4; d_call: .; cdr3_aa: CASSDGENTEAFF
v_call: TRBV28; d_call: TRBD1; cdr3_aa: CASSLVGTATLWGYTF
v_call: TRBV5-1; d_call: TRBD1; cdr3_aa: CASTLGGTGTGNTIYF
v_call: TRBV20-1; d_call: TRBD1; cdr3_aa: CSASPDRAGSPLHF
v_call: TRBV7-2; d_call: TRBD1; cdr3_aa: CASSANRGGQPQHF
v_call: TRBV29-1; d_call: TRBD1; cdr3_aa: CSVGETGGVETQYF
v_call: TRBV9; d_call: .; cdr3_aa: CASSKQGKGTEAFF
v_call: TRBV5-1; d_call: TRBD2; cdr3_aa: CASDLGISGGPYEQYF
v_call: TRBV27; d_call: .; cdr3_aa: CASSLKSTDRMDNQPQHF
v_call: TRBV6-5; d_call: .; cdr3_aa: CASSTNGNTEAFF
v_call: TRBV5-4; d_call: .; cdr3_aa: CASSFAGMNTEAFF
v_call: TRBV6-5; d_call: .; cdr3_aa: CASSWSRDYPYEQYF
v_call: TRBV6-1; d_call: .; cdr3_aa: CASSEWGLSGNTIYF
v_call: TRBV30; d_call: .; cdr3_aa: CAWSLTGNYGYTF
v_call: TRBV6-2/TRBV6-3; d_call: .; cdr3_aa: CASSPRAYEQYF
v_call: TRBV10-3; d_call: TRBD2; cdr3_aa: CAISLTGTSSNEQYF
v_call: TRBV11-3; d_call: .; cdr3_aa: CASSLDPRDGELFF
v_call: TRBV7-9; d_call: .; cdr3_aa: CASSLLEIMNTEAFF